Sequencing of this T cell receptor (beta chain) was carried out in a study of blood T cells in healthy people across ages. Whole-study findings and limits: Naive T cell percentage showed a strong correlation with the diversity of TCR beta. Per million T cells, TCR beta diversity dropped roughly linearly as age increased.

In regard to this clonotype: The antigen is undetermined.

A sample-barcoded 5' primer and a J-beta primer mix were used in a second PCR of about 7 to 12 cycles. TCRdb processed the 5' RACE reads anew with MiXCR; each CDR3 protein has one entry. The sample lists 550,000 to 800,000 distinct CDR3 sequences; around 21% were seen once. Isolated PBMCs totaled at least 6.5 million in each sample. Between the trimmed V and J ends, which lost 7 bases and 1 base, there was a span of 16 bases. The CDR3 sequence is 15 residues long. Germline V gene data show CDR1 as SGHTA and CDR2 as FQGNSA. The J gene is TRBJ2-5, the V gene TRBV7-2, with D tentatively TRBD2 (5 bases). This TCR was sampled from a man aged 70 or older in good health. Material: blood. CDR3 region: CASTDRGSPQETQYF. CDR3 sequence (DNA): TGTGCCAGCACCGACCGGGGTTCCCCCCAAGAGACCCAGTACTTC.